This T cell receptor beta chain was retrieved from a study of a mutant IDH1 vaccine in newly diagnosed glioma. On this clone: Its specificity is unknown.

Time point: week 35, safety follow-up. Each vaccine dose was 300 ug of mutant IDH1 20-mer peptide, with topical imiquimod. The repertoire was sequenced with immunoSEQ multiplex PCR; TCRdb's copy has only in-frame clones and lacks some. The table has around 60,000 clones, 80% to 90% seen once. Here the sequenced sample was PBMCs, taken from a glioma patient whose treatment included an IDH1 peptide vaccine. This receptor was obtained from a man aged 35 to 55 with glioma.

The CDR3 nucleotides are TGCGCCAGCAGCTCCTGGACAGGGGGCACTGAAGCTTTCTTT. Encoded protein: CASSSWTGGTEAFF. This chain connects TRBV5-1 to TRBJ1-1; 10 bases are shared with TRBD1. Germline V gene sequence: CDR1 SGHRS, CDR2 YFSETQ. The CDR3 runs 14 residues. J was trimmed by 4 bases and V by 3 bases; bases with no gene match: 3.